This T cell receptor (beta chain) comes out of a study of T cell responses to AZD1222 COVID-19 vaccine. Regarding the study as a whole: Researchers report vaccine-associated CD4 TCRs spanning spike, with dominance at 160-218 and 743-854. Spike-specific TCR breadth and depth were elevated following two AZD1222 doses. Every sample of the repertoires postdated the peak T cell response.

The protocol was immunoSEQ multiplex PCR, while the TCRdb copy is restricted to in-frame clones and leaves out a portion. The profile covers tens of thousands of clones, with roughly 89% appearing a single time and around 2.2% taken by the ten largest. This clone has a single count. Its antigen is not identified. The sample consisted of peripheral blood, taken on day 0 of AZD1222 vaccination. The TCR comes from an adult in good health.

The DNA for the CDR3 is TGTGCCAGCAGCCCTCAGGGTCTTGACACCGGGGAGCTGTTTTTT. It yields the protein CASSPQGLDTGELFF. This chain connects TRBV7-6 to TRBJ2-2, with D possibly matching TRBD1 (5 bases). The ends were cut back, 5 bases at V and 3 bases at J, with 13 bases in the middle. Germline assignment: CDR1 SGHVS and CDR2 FNYEAQ. There are 15 residues in the CDR3.